This TCR beta chain comes out of a study of shared clonotypes between healthy human individuals. General study findings and limits: An effect of sequencing depth on clonotype sharing among donors was expected.

CD45RA-negative memory and CD45RA+ naive subsets were split from the CD4+ cells. Germline V gives CDR1 SGHVS, CDR2 FNYEAQ. Trimming left V 1 base short and J 5 bases short, with 14 bases between. The CDR3 is 15 amino acids. The data were produced by immunoSEQ multiplex PCR, yet TCRdb's version contains in-frame clones alone and is incomplete. The table has around 2.5 million clones, approximately 93% seen once. A remark on this clone: Its antigen remains unidentified.

The chain has TRBV7-6 and TRBJ2-5; D could derive from TRBD1 or TRBD2 (5 bases each). This TCR came from a man younger than 35 in good health. Some clones in this sample may be carry-over from other donors' samples. Material for sequencing was naive CD4+ T cells from PBMCs. Subset reported: CD45RA+ positively selected. The CDR3 coding sequence is TGTGCCAGCAGCTTAGTGGGTCCAGGGACGGAGACCCAGTACTTC. Amino acids: CASSLVGPGTETQYF.